The sequence of this T cell receptor beta chain was determined in a study of cytomegalovirus exposure and HLA in healthy donors. Study-level findings and limits: Researchers counted around 160 TCR beta chains as cytomegalovirus-associated. Later analysis demonstrated an association between a missense DCLRE1C variant and TCR beta V- and J-gene trimming. In a later analysis, parvovirus B19, influenza, CMV and Epstein-Barr virus appeared linked to several top co-occurrence clusters.

V dropped 6 bases and J dropped 5 bases, with 7 bases sitting between them. Per the germline V gene, CDR1 is MDHEN and CDR2 is SYDVKM. This CDR3 is 12 amino acids long. The PCR employed 60 Vbeta primers together with 13 Jbeta primers. Generated by immunoSEQ multiplex PCR, the TCRdb table keeps only in-frame clones and is missing some. The sample carries some 140,000 clones, about 64% recorded once. A remark on this clone: The antigen remains undetermined.

The sequencing sample was made of PBMCs. The V gene is TRBV28, the J gene TRBJ1-4; D not resolved. The TCR was taken from a woman aged 35 to 49 in good health and CMV-seronegative. CDR3 coding DNA: TGTGCCAGCAGCCCGGGGAATGAAAAACTGTTTTTT. It translates to CASSPGNEKLFF.